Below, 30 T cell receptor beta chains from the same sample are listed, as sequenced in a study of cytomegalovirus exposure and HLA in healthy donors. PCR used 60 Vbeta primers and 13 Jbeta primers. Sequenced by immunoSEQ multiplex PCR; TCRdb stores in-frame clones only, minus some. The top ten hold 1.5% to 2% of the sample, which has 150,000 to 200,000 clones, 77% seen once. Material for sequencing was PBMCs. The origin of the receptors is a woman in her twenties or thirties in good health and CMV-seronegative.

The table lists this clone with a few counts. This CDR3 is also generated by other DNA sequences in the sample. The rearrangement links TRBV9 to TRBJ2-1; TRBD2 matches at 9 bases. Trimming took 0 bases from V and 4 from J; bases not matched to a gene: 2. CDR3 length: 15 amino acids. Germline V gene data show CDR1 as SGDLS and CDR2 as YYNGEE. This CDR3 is CASSVGLAEYNEQFF. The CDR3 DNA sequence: TGTGCCAGCAGCGTAGGACTAGCGGAGTACAATGAGCAGTTCTTC.

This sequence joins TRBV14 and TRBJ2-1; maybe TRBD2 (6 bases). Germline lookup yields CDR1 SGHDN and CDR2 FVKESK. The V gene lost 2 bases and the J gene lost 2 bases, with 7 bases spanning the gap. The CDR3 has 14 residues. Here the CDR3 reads CASSQWTTYNEQFF. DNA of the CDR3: TGTGCCAGCAGCCAATGGACTACCTACAATGAGCAGTTCTTC. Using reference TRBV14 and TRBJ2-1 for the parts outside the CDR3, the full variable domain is EAGVTQFPSHSVIEKGQTVTLRCDPISGHDNLYWYRRVMGKEIKFLLHFVKESKQDESGMPNNRFLAERTGGTYSTLKVQPAELEDSGVYFCASSQWTTYNEQFFGPGTRLTVL.

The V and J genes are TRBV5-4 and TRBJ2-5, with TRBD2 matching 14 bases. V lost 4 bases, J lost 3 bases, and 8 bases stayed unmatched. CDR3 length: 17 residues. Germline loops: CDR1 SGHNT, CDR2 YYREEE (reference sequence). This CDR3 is CASSPGLAGAEEETQYF. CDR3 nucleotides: TGTGCCAGCAGCCCGGGACTAGCGGGGGCAGAAGAAGAGACCCAGTACTTC.

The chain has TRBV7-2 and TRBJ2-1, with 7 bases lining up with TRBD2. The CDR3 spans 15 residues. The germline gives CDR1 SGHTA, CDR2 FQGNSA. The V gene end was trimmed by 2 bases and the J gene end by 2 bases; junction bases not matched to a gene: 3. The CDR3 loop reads CASSLLSGTYNEQFF. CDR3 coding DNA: TGTGCCAGCAGCTTACTGAGCGGGACCTACAATGAGCAGTTCTTC.

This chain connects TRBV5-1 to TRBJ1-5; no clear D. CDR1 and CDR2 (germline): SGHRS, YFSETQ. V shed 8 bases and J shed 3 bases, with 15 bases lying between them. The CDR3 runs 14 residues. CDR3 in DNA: TGCGCCAGACCCAAGGCAGGCGTCAATCAGCCCCAGCATTTT. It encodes CARPKAGVNQPQHF.

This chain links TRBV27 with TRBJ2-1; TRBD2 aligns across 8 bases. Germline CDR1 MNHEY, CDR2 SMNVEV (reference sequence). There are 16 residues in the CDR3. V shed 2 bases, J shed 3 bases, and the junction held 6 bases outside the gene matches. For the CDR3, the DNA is TGTGCCAGCAGTTTAGGGGCTAGCGGGTTCTACAATGAGCAGTTCTTC. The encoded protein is CASSLGASGFYNEQFF.

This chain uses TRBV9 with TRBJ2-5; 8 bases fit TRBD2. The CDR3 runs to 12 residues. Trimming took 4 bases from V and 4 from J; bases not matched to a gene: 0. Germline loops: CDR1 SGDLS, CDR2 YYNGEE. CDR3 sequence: CASSLAGETQYF. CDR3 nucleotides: TGTGCCAGCAGCCTAGCGGGAGAGACCCAGTACTTC.

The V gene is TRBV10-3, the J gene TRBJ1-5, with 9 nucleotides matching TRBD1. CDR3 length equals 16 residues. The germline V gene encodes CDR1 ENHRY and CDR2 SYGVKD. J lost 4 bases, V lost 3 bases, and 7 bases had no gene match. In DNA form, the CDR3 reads TGTGCCATCAGTGACGCGGACAGGGGCGAGAATCAGCCCCAGCATTTT. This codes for CAISDADRGENQPQHF.

CDR3: CAISEFASKKNTEAFF. The CDR3 coding sequence is TGTGCCATCAGTGAGTTCGCGTCCAAAAAGAACACTGAAGCTTTCTTT. The J gene is TRBJ1-1, the V gene TRBV10-3, with unresolved D. The CDR3 has 16 amino acids. V lost 1 base and J 1 base, leaving 13 bases between the germline ends. The germline gives CDR1 ENHRY, CDR2 SYGVKD.

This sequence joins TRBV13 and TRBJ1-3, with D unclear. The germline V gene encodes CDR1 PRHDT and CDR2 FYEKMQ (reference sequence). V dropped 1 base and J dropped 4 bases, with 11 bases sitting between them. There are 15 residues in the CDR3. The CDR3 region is CASSLEPGLGNTIYF. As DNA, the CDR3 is TGTGCCAGCAGCTTAGAACCAGGACTAGGAAACACCATATATTTT.

The CDR3, as DNA: TGTGCCAGCAGCACCCGGACAGGGGGCCGAGGAAGGGATCAGTACTTC. As protein: CASSTRTGGRGRDQYF. This chain joins TRBV5-4 and TRBJ2-4; 11 positions match TRBD1. The J segment lost 12 bases and the V segment lost 4 bases, leaving 15 bases of the junction unmatched. Germline loops: CDR1 SGHNT, CDR2 YYREEE (reference sequence). The CDR3 has 16 residues.

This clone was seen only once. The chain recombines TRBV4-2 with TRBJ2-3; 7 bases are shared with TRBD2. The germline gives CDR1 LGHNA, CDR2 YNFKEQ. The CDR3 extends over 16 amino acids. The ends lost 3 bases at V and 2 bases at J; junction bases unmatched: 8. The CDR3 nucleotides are TGTGCCAGCAGCCAGGTCCGGGGGGTTACCACAGATACGCAGTATTTT. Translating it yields CASSQVRGVTTDTQYF.

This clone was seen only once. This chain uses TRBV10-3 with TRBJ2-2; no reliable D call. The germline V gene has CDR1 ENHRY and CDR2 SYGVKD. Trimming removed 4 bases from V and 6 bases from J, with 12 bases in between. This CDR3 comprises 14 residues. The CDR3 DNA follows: TGTGCCATCAGTGTCTCACGTTACTCCGGGGAGCTGTTTTTT. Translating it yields CAISVSRYSGELFF.

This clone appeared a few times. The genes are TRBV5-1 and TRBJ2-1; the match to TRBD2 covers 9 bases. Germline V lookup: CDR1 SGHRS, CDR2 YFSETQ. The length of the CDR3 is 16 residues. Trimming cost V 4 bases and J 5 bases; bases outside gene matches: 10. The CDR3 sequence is CASSPTLAGVNNEQFF. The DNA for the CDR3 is TGCGCCAGCAGCCCTACGTTAGCGGGAGTAAACAATGAGCAGTTCTTC.

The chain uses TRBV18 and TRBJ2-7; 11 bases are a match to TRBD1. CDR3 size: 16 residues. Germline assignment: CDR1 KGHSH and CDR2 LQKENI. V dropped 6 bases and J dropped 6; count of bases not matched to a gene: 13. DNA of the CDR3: TGTGCCAGCTCCCGGACCGGGACAGGGGGTTCGATCGAGCAGTACTTC. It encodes CASSRTGTGGSIEQYF.

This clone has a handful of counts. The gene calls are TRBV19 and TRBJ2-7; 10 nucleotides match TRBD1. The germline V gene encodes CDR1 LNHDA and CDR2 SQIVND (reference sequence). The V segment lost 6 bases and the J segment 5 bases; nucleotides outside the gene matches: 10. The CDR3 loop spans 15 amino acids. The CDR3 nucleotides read TGTGCCAGTAGACTTAACCGGGACAGGGGTCACGAGCAGTACTTC. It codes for CASRLNRDRGHEQYF.

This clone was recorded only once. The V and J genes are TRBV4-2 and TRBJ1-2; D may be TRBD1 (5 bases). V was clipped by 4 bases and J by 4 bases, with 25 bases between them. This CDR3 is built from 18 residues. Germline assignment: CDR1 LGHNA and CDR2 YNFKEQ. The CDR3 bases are TGTGCCAGCAGCCGGGGAGATAATTGGGAGGGACGGCCCTATGGCTACACCTTC. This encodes CASSRGDNWEGRPYGYTF.

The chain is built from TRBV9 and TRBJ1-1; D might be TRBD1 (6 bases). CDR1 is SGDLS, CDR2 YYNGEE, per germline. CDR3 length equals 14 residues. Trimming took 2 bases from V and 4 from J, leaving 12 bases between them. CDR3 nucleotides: TGTGCCAGCAGCGTCGGGGGGCTGACCACTGAAGCTTTCTTT. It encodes CASSVGGLTTEAFF. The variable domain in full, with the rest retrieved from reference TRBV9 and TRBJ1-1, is DSGVTQTPKHLITATGQRVTLRCSPRSGDLSVYWYQQSLDQGLQFLIQYYNGEERAKGNILERFSAQQFPDLHSELNLSSLELGDSALYFCASSVGGLTTEAFFGQGTRLTVV.

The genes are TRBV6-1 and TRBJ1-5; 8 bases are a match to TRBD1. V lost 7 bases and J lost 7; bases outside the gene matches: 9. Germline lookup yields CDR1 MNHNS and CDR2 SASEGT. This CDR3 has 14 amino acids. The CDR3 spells CASTWTGTGQPQHF. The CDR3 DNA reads TGTGCCAGCACGTGGACAGGGACGGGACAGCCCCAGCATTTT.

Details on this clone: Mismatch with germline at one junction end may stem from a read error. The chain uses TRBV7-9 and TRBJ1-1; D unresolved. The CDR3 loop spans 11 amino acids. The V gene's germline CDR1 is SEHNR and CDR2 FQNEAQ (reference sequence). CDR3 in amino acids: CSSGMMREAFF. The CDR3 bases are TGTTCCAGCGGTATGATGCGAGAAGCTTTCTTT.

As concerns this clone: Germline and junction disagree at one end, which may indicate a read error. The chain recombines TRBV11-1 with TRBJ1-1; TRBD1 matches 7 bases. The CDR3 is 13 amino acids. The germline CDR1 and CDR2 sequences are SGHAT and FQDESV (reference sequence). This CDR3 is CAGSLQGQTEAFF. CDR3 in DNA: TGTGCCGGCAGCTTACAGGGGCAAACTGAAGCTTTCTTT.

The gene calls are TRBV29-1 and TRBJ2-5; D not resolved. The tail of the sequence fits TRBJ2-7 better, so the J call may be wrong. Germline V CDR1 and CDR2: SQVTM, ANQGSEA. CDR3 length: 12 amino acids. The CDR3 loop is CSVEAPSHEQYF. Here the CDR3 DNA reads TGCAGCGTTGAAGCCCCGTCCCACGAGCAGTACTTC.

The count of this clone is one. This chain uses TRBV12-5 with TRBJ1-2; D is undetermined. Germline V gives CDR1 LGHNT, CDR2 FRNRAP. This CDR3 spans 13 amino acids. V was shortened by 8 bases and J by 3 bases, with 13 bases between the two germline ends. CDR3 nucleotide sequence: TGTGCTAGTAAGGCAGACTGGGACTATGGCTACACCTTC. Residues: CASKADWDYGYTF.

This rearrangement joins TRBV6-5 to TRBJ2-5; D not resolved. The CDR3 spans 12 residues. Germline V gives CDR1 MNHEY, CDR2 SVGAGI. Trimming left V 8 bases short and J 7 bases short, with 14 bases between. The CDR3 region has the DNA TGTGCCAGCGCGGAGACTTCGGGGACCCAGTACTTC. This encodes CASAETSGTQYF.

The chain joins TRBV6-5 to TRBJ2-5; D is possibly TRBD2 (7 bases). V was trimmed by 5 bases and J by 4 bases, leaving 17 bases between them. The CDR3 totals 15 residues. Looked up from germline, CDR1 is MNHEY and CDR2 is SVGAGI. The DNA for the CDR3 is TGTGCCAGCAGTACAGGCGCGGGGGCGCGAGAGACCCAGTACTTC. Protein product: CASSTGAGARETQYF.

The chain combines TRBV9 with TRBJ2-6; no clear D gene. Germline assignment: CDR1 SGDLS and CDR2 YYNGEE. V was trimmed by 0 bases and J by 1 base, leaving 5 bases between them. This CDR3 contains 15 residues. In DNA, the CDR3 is TGTGCCAGCAGCGTAGAAGCTTCTGGGGCCAACGTCCTGACTTTC. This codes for CASSVEASGANVLTF.

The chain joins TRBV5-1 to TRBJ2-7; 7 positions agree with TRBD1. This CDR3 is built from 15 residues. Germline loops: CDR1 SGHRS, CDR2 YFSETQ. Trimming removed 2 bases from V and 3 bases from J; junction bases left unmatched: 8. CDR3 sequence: CASSFLRQGGYEQYF. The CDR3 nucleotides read TGCGCCAGCAGCTTTCTCCGACAGGGCGGCTACGAGCAGTACTTC.

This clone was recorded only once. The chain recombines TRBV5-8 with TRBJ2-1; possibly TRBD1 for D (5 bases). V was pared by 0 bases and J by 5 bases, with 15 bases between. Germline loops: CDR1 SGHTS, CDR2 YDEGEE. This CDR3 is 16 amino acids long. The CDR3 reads CASSLGQWGINNEQFF. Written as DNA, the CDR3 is TGTGCCAGCAGCTTGGGGCAGTGGGGCATCAACAATGAGCAGTTCTTC.

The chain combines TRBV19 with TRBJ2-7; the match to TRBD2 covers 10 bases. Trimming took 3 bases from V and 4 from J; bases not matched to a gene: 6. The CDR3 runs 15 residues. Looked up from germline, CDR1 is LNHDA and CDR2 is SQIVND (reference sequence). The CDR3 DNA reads TGTGCCAGTAGTATCTCTAGCGGGAGAATGTACGAGCAGTACTTC. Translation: CASSISSGRMYEQYF.

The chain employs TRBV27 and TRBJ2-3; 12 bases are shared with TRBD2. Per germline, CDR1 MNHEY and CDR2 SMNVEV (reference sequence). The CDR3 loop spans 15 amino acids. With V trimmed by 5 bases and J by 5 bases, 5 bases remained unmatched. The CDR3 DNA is TGTGCCAGCAGTCCCCCTAGCGGGGGGGGAGATACGCAGTATTTT. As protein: CASSPPSGGGDTQYF.